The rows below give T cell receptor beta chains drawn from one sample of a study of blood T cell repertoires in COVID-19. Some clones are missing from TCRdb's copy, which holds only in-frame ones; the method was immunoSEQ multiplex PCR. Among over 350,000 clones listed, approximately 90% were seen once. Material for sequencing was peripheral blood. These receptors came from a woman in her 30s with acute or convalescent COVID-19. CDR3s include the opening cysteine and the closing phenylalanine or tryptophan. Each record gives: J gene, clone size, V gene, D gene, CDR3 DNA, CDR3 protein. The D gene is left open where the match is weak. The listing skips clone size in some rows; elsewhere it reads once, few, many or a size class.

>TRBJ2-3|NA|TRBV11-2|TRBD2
TGTGCCAGCAGCTCAGGCGGGGGAAACACAGATACGCAGTATTTT
CASSSGGGNTDTQYF
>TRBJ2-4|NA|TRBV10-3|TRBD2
TGTGCCATCCGTACTAGCGGGGGGCCGCCGAAGTTAGCCAAAAACATTCAGTACTTC
CAIRTSGGPPKLAKNIQYF
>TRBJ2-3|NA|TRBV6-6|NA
TGTGCCACTGAACTTTCCAGCACAGATACGCAGTATTTT
CATELSSTDTQYF
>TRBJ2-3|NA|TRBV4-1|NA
TGCGCCAGCAGCCAAGGTGGGGGCCAGGGGACAGATACGCAGTATTTT
CASSQGGGQGTDTQYF
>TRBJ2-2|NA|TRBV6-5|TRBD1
TGTGCCAGCTCAAAACAGGGGTACCTACCCGGGGAGCTGTTTTTT
CASSKQGYLPGELFF
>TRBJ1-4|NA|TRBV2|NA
TGTGCCAGCAGGGAGGGACTAGCTAATGAAAAACTGTTTTTT
CASREGLANEKLFF
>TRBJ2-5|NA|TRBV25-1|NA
TGTGCCACCTCAATGGCCCTTGCAGAGACCCAGTACTTC
CATSMALAETQYF
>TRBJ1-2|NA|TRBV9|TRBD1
TGTGCCAGCAGCGTAGCTCCGGGACAGGGGGCGGGCTATGGCTACACCTTC
CASSVAPGQGAGYGYTF
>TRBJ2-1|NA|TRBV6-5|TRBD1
TGTGCCAGCAAAATTAGACAGGGAAGGTGGAATGAGCAGTTCTTC
CASKIRQGRWNEQFF
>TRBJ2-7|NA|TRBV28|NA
TGTGCCAGCAGTTCCACCCGCCGACTGGCGTCCGAGCAGTACTTC
CASSSTRRLASEQYF
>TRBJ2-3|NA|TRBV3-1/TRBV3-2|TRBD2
TGTGCCAGCAGCCGAAGCGGGGACGCAGATACGCAGTATTTT
CASSRSGDADTQYF
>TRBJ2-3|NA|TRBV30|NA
TGTGCCTGGAGTGAAGTGGAGGTACTCACAGATACGCAGTATTTT
CAWSEVEVLTDTQYF
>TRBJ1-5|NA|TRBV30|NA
TGTGCCTGGAGTGTGCAGGGCAATCAGCCCCAGCATTTT
CAWSVQGNQPQHF
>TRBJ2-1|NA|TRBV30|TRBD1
TGTGCCTGGGGACAGGGAAGGTTCAATGAGCAGTTCTTC
CAWGQGRFNEQFF
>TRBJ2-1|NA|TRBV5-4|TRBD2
TGTGCCAGCAGACCACTAGCGGGGAAATACAATGAGCAGTTCTTC
CASRPLAGKYNEQFF
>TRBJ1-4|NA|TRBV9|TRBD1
TGTGCCAGCAGCGTAGGGGGACAGCTGGATGAAAAACTGTTTTTT
CASSVGGQLDEKLFF
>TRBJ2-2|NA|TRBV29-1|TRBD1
TGCAGCGTTGAACCGGGACAGGGAGCCACCGGGGAGCTGTTTTTT
CSVEPGQGATGELFF
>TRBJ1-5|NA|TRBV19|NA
TGTGCCAGTAGTAGGGAGGGACGGAGCAATCAGCCCCAGCATTTT
CASSREGRSNQPQHF
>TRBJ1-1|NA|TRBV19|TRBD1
TGTGCCAGTAGGACGGACAGGGTAGTGAACACTGAAGCTTTCTTT
CASRTDRVVNTEAFF
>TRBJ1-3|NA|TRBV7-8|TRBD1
TGTGCCAGCAGCTTACTGGACAGGCCCTCTGGAAACACCATATATTTT
CASSLLDRPSGNTIYF
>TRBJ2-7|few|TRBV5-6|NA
TGTGCCAGCAGCCCCACTTTGTTCCTTGAGCACGAGCAGTACTTC
CASSPTLFLEHEQYF
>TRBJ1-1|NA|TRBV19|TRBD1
TGTGCCAGTAGTACGTATCAGGGGGAAACTGAAGCTTTCTTT
CASSTYQGETEAFF